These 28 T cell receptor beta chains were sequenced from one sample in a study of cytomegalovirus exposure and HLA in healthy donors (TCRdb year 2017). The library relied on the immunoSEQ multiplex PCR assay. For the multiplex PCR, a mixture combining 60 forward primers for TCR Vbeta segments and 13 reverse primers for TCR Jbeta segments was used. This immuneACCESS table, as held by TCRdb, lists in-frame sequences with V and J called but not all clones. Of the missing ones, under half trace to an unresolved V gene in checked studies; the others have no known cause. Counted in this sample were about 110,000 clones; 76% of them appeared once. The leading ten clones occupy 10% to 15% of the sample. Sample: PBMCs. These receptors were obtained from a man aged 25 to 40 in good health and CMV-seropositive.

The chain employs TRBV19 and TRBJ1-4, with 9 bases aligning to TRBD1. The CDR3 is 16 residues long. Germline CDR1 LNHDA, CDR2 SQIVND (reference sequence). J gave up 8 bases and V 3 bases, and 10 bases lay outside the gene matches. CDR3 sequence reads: CASSIYTGTGYEKLFF. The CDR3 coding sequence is TGTGCCAGTAGTATTTATACCGGGACAGGGTACGAAAAACTGTTTTTT.

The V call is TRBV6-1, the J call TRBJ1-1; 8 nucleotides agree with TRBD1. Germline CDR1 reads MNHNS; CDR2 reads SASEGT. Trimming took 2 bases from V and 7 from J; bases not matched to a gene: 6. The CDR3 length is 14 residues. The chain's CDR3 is CASSERGQDVEAFF. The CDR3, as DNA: TGTGCCAGCAGTGAAAGGGGACAGGACGTTGAAGCTTTCTTT.

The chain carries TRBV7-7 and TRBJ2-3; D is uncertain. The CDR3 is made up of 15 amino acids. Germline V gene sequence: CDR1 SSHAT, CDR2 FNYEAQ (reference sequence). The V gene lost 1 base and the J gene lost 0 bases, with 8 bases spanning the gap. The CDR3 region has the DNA TGTGCCAGCAGCTTAGGATCAGCGAGCACAGATACGCAGTATTTT. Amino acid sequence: CASSLGSASTDTQYF.

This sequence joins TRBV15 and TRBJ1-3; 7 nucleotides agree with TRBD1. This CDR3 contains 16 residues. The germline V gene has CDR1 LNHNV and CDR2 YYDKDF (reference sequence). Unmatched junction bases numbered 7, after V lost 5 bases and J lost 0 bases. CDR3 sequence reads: CATSPGTANSGNTIYF. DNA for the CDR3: TGTGCCACCAGCCCCGGGACAGCGAACTCTGGAAACACCATATATTTT.

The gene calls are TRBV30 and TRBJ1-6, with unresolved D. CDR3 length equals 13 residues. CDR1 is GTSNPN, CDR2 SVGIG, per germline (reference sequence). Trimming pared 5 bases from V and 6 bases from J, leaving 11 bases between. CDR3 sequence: CAWERSGNSPLHF. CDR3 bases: TGTGCCTGGGAGCGCAGTGGTAATTCACCCCTCCACTTT. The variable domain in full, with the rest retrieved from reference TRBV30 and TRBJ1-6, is SQTIHQWPATLVQPVGSPLSLECTVEGTSNPNLYWYRQAAGRGLQLLFYSVGIGQISSEVPQNLSASRPQDRQFILSSKKLLLSDSGFYLCAWERSGNSPLHFGNGTRLTVT.

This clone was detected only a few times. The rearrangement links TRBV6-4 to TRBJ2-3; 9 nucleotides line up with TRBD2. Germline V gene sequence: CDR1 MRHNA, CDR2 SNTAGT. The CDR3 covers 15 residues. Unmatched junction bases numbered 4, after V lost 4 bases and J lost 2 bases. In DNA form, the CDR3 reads TGTGCCAGCAGTGTTAGCGGGGGCACCACAGATACGCAGTATTTT. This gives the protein CASSVSGGTTDTQYF.

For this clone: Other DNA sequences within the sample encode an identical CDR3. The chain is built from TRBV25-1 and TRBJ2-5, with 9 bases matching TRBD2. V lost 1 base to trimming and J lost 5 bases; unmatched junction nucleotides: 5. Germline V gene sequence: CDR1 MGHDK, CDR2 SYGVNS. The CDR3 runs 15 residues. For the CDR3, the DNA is TGTGCCAGCAGTGAATCTCTAGCGGGGTTCGAGACCCAGTACTTC. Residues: CASSESLAGFETQYF.

CDR3: CASSAQTGLYGYTF. As DNA, the CDR3 is TGCGCCAGCAGCGCACAGACAGGGCTCTATGGCTACACCTTC. This sequence joins TRBV5-1 and TRBJ1-2, with 7 bases lining up with TRBD1. Trimming at V came to 4 bases and at J to 4 bases, leaving 7 bases not matched to a gene. The CDR3 consists of 14 residues. Per germline, CDR1 SGHRS and CDR2 YFSETQ.

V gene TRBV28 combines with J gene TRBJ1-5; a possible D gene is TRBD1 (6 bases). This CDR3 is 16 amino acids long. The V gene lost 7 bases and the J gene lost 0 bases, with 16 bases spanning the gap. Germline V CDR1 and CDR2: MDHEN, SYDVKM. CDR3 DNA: TGTGCCAGCACCGGAAGGACAGCATATAGCAATCAGCCCCAGCATTTT. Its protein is CASTGRTAYSNQPQHF.

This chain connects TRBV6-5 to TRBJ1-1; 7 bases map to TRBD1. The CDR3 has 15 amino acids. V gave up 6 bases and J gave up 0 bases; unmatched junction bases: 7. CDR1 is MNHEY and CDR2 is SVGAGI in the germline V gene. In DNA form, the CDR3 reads TGTGCCAGCAGCCGGGGACAGACGATGAACACTGAAGCTTTCTTT. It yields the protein CASSRGQTMNTEAFF.

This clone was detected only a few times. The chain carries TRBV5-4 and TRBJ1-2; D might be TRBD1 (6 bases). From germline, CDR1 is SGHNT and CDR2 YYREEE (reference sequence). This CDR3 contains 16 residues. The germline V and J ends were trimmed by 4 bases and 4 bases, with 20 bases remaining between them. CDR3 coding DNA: TGTGCCAGCAGCACGGGGCCCCTCCGGGACACCTATGGCTACACCTTC. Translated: CASSTGPLRDTYGYTF.

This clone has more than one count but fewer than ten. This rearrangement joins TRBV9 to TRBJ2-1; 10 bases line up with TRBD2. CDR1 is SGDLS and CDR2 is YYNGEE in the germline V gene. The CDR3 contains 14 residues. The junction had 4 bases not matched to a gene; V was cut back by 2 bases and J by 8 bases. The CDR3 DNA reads TGTGCCAGCAGCGTTAGCGGGGGGCACTATGAGCAGTTCTTC. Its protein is CASSVSGGHYEQFF.

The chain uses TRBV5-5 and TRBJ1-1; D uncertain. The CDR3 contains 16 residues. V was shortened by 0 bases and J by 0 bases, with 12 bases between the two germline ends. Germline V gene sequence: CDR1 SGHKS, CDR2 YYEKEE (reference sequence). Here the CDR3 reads CASSLGPGFLNTEAFF. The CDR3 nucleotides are TGTGCCAGCAGCTTGGGGCCCGGGTTTCTGAACACTGAAGCTTTCTTT.

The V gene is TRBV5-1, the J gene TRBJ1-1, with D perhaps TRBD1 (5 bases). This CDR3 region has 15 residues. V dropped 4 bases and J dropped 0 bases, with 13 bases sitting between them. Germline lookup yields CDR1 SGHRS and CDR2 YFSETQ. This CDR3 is CASSPREGLNTEAFF. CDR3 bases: TGCGCCAGCAGCCCCCGGGAGGGGCTGAACACTGAAGCTTTCTTT. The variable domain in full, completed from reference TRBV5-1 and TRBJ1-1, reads KAGVTQTPRYLIKTRGQQVTLSCSPISGHRSVSWYQQTPGQGLQFLFEYFSETQRNKGNFPGRFSGRQFSNSRSEMNVSTLELGDSALYLCASSPREGLNTEAFFGQGTRLTVV.

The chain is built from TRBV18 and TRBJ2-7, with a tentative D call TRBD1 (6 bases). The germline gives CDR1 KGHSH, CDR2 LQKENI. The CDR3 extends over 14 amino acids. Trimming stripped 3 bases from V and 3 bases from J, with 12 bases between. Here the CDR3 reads CASSPGDTLYEQYF. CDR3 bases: TGTGCCAGCTCACCGGGGGACACCCTCTACGAGCAGTACTTC.

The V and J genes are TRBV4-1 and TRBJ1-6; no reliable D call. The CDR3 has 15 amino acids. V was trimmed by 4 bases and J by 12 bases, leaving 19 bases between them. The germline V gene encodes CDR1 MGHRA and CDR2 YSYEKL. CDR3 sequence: CASSPPSPAREPLHF. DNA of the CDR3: TGCGCCAGCAGCCCCCCGTCGCCGGCGAGGGAACCCCTCCACTTT.

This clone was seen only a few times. CDR3 DNA sequence: TGTGCCAGCATGGTCACAGGGGATAAAAACTATGGCTACACCTTC. Protein sequence: CASMVTGDKNYGYTF. The rearrangement joins TRBV6-6 to TRBJ1-2, with 7 bases aligning to TRBD1. Germline CDR1 MNHNY, CDR2 SVGAGI (reference sequence). After removal of 7 bases from V and 2 bases from J, the junction contained 10 bases not matched to a gene. The CDR3 loop spans 15 amino acids.

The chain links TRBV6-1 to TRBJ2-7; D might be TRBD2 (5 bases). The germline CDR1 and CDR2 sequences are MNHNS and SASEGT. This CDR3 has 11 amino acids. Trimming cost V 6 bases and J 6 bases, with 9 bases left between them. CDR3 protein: CASRDYVEQYF. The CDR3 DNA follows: TGTGCCAGCAGAGACTACGTCGAGCAGTACTTC.

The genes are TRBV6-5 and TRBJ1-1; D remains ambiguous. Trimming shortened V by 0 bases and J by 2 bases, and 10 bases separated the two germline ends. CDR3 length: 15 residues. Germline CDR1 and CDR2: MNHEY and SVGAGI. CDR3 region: CASSYSTPGNTEAFF. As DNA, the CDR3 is TGTGCCAGCAGTTACTCGACACCAGGAAACACTGAAGCTTTCTTT.

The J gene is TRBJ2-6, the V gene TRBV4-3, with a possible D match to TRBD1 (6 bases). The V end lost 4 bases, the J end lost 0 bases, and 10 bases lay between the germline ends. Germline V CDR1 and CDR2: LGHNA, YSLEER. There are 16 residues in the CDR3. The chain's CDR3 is CASSRTASSGANVLTF. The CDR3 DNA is TGCGCCAGCAGCCGGACAGCTAGCTCTGGGGCCAACGTCCTGACTTTC.

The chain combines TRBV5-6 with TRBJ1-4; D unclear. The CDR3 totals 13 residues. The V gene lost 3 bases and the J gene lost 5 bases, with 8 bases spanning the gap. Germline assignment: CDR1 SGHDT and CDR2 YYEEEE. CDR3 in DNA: TGTGCCAGCAGCTGGACGGGAAATGAAAAACTGTTTTTT. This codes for CASSWTGNEKLFF.

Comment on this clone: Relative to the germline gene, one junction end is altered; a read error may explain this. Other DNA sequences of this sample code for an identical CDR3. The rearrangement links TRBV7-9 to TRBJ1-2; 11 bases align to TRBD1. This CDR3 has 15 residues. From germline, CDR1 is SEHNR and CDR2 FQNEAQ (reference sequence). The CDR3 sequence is CASSSGTGGLYGYTF. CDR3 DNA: TGTGCCAGTAGCTCCGGGACAGGGGGTCTCTATGGCTACACCTTC.

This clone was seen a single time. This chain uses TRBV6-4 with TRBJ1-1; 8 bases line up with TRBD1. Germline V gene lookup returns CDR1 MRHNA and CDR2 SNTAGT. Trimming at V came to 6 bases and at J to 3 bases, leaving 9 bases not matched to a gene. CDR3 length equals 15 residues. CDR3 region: CASRTGASSDTEAFF. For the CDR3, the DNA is TGTGCCAGCAGGACAGGGGCCTCCTCGGACACTGAAGCTTTCTTT.

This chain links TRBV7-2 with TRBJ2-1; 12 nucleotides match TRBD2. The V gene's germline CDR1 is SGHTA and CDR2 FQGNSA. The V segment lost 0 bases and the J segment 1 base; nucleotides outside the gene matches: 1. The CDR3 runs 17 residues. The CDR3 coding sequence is TGTGCCAGCAGCTTAGCCCTAGCGGGGGGGTCCTACAATGAGCAGTTCTTC. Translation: CASSLALAGGSYNEQFF.

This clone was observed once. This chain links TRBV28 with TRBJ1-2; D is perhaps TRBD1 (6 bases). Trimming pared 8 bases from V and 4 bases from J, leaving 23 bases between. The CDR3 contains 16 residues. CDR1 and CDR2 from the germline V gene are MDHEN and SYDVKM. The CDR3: CASGRRFNQGGYGYTF. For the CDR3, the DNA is TGTGCCAGCGGCCGCCGATTCAACCAAGGGGGCTATGGCTACACCTTC.

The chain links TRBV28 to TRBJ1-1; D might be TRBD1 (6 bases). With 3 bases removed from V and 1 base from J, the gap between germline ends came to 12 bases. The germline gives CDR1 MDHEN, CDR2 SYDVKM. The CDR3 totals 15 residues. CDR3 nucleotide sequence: TGTGCCAGCAGTTTCTCCGACAGGCGGAACACTGAAGCTTTCTTT. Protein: CASSFSDRRNTEAFF.

CDR3 DNA sequence: TGTGCCAGTAGTATAGGACACAGGGTTGGCGAGCAGTACTTC. It translates to CASSIGHRVGEQYF. V is TRBV19 and J is TRBJ2-5; possible D gene TRBD1, 6 bases. The J call is in doubt because the DNA end fits TRBJ2-7 better. The CDR3 sequence is 14 residues long. The V gene's germline CDR1 is LNHDA and CDR2 SQIVND (reference sequence).

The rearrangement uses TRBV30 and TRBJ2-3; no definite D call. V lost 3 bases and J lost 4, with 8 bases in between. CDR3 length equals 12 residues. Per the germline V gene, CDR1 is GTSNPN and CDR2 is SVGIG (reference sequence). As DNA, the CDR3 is TGTGCCTGGAGCCTAGATTCAGATACGCAGTATTTT. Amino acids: CAWSLDSDTQYF. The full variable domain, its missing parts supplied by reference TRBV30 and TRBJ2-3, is SQTIHQWPATLVQPVGSPLSLECTVEGTSNPNLYWYRQAAGRGLQLLFYSVGIGQISSEVPQNLSASRPQDRQFILSSKKLLLSDSGFYLCAWSLDSDTQYFGPGTRLTVL.